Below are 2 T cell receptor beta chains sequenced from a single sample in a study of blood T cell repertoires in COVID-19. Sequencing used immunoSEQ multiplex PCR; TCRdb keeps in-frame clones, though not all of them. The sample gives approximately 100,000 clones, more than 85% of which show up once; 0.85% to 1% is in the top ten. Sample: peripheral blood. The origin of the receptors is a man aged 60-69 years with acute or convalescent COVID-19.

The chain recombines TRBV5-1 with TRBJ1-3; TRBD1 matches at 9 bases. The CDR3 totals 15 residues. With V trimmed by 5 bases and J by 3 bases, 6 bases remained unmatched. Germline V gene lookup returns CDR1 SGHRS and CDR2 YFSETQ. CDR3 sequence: CASRPGQGFGNTIYF. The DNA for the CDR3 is TGCGCCAGCAGGCCGGGACAGGGTTTTGGAAACACCATATATTTT.

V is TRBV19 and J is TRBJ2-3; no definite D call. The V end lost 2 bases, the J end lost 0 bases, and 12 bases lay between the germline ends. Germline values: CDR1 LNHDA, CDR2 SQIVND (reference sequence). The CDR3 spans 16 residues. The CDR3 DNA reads TGTGCCAGTAGTATACGGCGGATCATTAGCACAGATACGCAGTATTTT. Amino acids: CASSIRRIISTDTQYF.